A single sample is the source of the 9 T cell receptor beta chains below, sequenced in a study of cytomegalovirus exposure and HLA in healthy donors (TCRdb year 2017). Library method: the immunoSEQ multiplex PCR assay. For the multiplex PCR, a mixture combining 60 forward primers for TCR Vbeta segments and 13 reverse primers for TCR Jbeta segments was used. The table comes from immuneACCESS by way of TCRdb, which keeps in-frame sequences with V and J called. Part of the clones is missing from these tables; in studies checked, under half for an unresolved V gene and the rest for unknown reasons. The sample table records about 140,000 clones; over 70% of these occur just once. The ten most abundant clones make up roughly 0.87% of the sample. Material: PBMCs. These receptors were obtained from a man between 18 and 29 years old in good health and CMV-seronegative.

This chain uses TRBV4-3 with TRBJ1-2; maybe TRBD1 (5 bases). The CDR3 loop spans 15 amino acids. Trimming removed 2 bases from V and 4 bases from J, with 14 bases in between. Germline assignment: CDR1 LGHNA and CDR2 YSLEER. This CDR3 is CASSQRGREGYGYTF. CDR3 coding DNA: TGCGCCAGCAGCCAAAGGGGCAGAGAAGGCTATGGCTACACCTTC.

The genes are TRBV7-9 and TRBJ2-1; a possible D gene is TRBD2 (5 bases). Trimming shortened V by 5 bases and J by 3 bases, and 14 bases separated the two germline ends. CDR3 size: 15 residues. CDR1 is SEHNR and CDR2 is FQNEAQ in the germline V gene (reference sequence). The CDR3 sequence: CASSPRGGIYNEQFF. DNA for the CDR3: TGTGCCAGCAGCCCCCGGGGTGGGATCTACAATGAGCAGTTCTTC.

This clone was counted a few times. In DNA form, the CDR3 reads TGTGCCAGCAGCCAAAATGCAGGGGTAGGAAACACCATATATTTT. It codes for CASSQNAGVGNTIYF. The chain joins TRBV14 to TRBJ1-3, with D maybe TRBD1 (6 bases). Germline lookup yields CDR1 SGHDN and CDR2 FVKESK. Trimming removed 2 bases from V and 4 bases from J, with 12 bases in between. This CDR3 contains 15 residues.

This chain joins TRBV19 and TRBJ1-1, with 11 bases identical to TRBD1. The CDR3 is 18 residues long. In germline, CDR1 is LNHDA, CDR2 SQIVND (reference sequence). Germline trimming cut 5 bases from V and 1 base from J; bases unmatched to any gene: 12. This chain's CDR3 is CASSGRDRGLRGNTEAFF. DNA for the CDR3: TGTGCCAGTAGTGGACGGGACAGGGGGTTGAGGGGGAACACTGAAGCTTTCTTT.

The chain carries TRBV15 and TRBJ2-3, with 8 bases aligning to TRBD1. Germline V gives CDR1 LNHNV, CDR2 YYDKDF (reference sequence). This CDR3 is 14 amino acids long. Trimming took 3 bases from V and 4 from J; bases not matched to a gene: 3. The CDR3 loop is CATSRDRAADTQYF. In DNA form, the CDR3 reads TGTGCCACCAGCAGGGACAGGGCTGCAGATACGCAGTATTTT.

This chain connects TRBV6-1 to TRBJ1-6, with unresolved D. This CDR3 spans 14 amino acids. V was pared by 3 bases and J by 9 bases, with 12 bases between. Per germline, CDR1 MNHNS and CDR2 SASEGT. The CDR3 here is CASSDWELSSPLHF. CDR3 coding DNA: TGTGCCAGCAGTGACTGGGAGTTGAGTTCACCCCTCCACTTT.

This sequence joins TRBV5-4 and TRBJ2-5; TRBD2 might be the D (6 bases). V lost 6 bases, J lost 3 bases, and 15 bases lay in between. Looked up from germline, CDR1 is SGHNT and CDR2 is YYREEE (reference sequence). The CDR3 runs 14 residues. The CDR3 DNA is TGTGCCAGCACCTTCGCGGGGCCTGAAGAGACCCAGTACTTC. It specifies CASTFAGPEETQYF.

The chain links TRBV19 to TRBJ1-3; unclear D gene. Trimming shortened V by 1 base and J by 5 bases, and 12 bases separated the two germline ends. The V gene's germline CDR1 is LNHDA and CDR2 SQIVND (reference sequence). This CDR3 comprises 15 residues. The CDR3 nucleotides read TGTGCCAGTAGTATAGCCGGCGACACTCGAAACACCATATATTTT. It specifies CASSIAGDTRNTIYF.

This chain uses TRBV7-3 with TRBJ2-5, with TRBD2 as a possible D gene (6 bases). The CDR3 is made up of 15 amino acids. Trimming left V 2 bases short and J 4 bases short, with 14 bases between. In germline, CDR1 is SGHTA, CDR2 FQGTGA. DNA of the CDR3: TGTGCCAGCAGCTTATATGGGCAGGGAGGAGAGACCCAGTACTTC. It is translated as CASSLYGQGGETQYF.